The 29 T cell receptor beta chains below all came from one sample that was sequenced in a study of response to subunit inactivated influenza vaccine (dated by TCRdb to 2016 to 2019). Receptor amplification or capture employed RT-PCR. Instrument used: Illumina HiSeq 2500. The public sequencing data were trimmed at Q25 with fastp and processed into clonotypes with MiXCR by TCRdb, which kept only in-frame beta chains. Records with the same CDR3 protein are collapsed into one entry carrying the most frequent genes and DNA. The sample data list hundreds of thousands of distinct CDR3 sequences, and approximately 13% of these were observed just once. Jointly, the top ten make up roughly 14% of the sample. The intended sense of this specimen's time point label: more than 40 days after influenza vaccine administration. The sequencing here drew on PBMCs from blood, taken 35 to 45 days after vaccination. These receptors came from a man between 50 and 59 years old who received an inactivated influenza vaccine. Donor details come from another sample of the same person, matched by shared clones.

V gene TRBV29-1 combines with J gene TRBJ2-2; possible D gene TRBD1, 6 bases. The CDR3 totals 14 residues. CDR1 and CDR2 (germline): SQVTM, ANQGSEA. Trimming cost V 1 base and J 4 bases, with 10 bases left between them. The CDR3 DNA follows: TGCAGCGTTGAAGTGGGGACAAGCACCGGGGAGCTGTTTTTT. It yields the protein CSVEVGTSTGELFF.

V is TRBV7-2 and J is TRBJ1-6, with 8 bases that match TRBD1. The germline CDR1 and CDR2 sequences are SGHTA and FQGNSA. The CDR3 runs to 14 residues. V shed 7 bases and J 5 bases; nucleotides not matched to a gene: 4. As DNA, the CDR3 is TGTGCCAGCACCGGGACAGGAAATAATTCACCCCTCCACTTT. This encodes CASTGTGNNSPLHF.

This clonotype has at least ten counts. The V call is TRBV29-1, the J call TRBJ2-2; no clear D. Looked up from germline, CDR1 is SQVTM and CDR2 is ANQGSEA. There are 12 residues in the CDR3. Trimming took off 5 bases at V and 5 bases at J, with 9 bases between the two ends. The CDR3 DNA reads TGCAGCGTTACCGGACCGACCGGGGAGCTGTTTTTT. It specifies CSVTGPTGELFF.

In its sample, this clonotype was seen a few times. The DNA of the CDR3 is TGCGCCAGCAGCTTTCGGGAAAGCTCCTACGAGCAGTACTTC. Protein: CASSFRESSYEQYF. The chain employs TRBV5-1 and TRBJ2-7; tentatively, D is TRBD2 (5 bases). Trimming cost V 2 bases and J 0 bases, with 9 bases left between them. The CDR3 loop spans 14 amino acids. Looked up from germline, CDR1 is SGHRS and CDR2 is YFSETQ.

The rearrangement joins TRBV3-1 to TRBJ2-3, with 7 bases aligning to TRBD2. The CDR3 covers 13 residues. Germline trimming cut 5 bases from V and 8 bases from J; bases unmatched to any gene: 7. Per germline, CDR1 LGHDT and CDR2 YNNKEL (reference sequence). CDR3 sequence: CASSSRSGGTQYF. The CDR3, as DNA: TGTGCCAGCAGCTCGCGATCGGGGGGTACGCAGTATTTT.

Details on this clonotype: One junction end disagrees with the germline gene, perhaps due to a read error. This sequence joins TRBV10-3 and TRBJ2-7; D is ambiguous. The CDR3 length is 18 residues. The V gene's germline CDR1 is ENHRY and CDR2 SYGVKD. The CDR3 spells CAISDSIPGSAGRYEQYF. CDR3 DNA sequence: TGTGCTATCAGTGACTCCATCCCCGGCTCGGCTGGCCGGTACGAGCAGTACTTC.

This clonotype was found a few times. The chain has TRBV5-5 and TRBJ1-4; 12 nucleotides line up with TRBD1. V dropped 2 bases and J dropped 9; count of bases not matched to a gene: 11. CDR1 and CDR2 (germline): SGHKS, YYEKEE (reference sequence). The CDR3 consists of 17 residues. CDR3 amino acids: CASSFTEPGQGAQKLFF. CDR3 DNA: TGTGCCAGCAGCTTTACAGAACCGGGACAGGGGGCGCAAAAACTGTTTTTT.

CDR3 nucleotide sequence: TGCAGTGCTTGGGACAGGGACTACGAGCAGTACTTC. As protein: CSAWDRDYEQYF. V gene TRBV20-1 combines with J gene TRBJ2-7; the match to TRBD1 covers 9 bases. Germline V CDR1 and CDR2: DFQATT, SNEGSKA (reference sequence). V lost 5 bases, J lost 3 bases, and 2 bases stayed unmatched. The CDR3 loop spans 12 amino acids.

The V gene is TRBV20-1, the J gene TRBJ1-4; 11 bases match TRBD1. Trimming at V came to 6 bases and at J to 7 bases, leaving 7 bases not matched to a gene. The V gene's germline CDR1 is DFQATT and CDR2 SNEGSKA (reference sequence). The CDR3 is 14 residues long. Written as DNA, the CDR3 is TGCAGTGCCACGCCCGGGACAGGGGGTGAAAAACTGTTTTTT. Translated, it gives CSATPGTGGEKLFF.

This clonotype was picked up a small number of times. This likely comes from a read error, as the CDR3 has no conserved phenylalanine or tryptophan at its end. It is unclear where the CDR3 begins or ends on the DNA, so no DNA is shown, and the CDR3 is as TCRdb lists it. The genes are TRBV5-1 and TRBJ2-7; TRBD1, as called in the table, went unchecked against the DNA. Looked up from germline, CDR1 is SGHRS and CDR2 is YFSETQ. The CDR3 numbers 9 amino acids, ends counted. CDR3 sequence reads: CASSPGPFL.

There are a few counts of this clonotype. The CDR3 region has the DNA TGCGCCAGCAGCCAAGGGACGCAGGGAAAACTGTTTTTT. Translating gives CASSQGTQGKLFF. V is TRBV4-1 and J is TRBJ1-4; TRBD1 is a possible D gene (5 bases). Germline CDR1 is MGHRA and CDR2 is YSYEKL. The CDR3 length is 13 residues. Trimming shortened V by 1 base and J by 10 bases, and 10 bases separated the two germline ends.

The sample holds many counts of this clonotype. The chain uses TRBV27 and TRBJ2-7; a weak D match, TRBD2 (5 bases). The V end was cut by 4 bases, the J end by 0 bases, with 10 bases between. The V gene's germline CDR1 is MNHEY and CDR2 SMNVEV (reference sequence). The CDR3 covers 14 residues. CDR3 coding DNA: TGTGCCAGCAGTTACGGCGGGCGCTCCTACGAGCAGTACTTC. It codes for CASSYGGRSYEQYF.

The sample holds a few counts of this clonotype. V usage is TRBV5-1 and J usage is TRBJ2-7; 9 positions agree with TRBD2. This CDR3 contains 15 residues. V was clipped by 4 bases and J by 7 bases; unmatched bases: 12. In germline, CDR1 is SGHRS, CDR2 YFSETQ. Here the CDR3 reads CASSPESGRPLEQYF. As DNA, the CDR3 is TGCGCCAGCAGCCCCGAAAGCGGGAGGCCCTTAGAGCAGTACTTC. Using reference TRBV5-1 and TRBJ2-7 for the parts outside the CDR3, the full variable domain is KAGVTQTPRYLIKTRGQQVTLSCSPISGHRSVSWYQQTPGQGLQFLFEYFSETQRNKGNFPGRFSGRQFSNSRSEMNVSTLELGDSALYLCASSPESGRPLEQYFGPGTRLTVT.

The chain employs TRBV29-1 and TRBJ2-7; D is possibly TRBD1 (6 bases). The CDR3 totals 12 residues. Deletions cut 7 bases from V and 4 bases from J, with 14 bases between. Germline V gene data show CDR1 as SQVTM and CDR2 as ANQGSEA. This CDR3 reads CSATTGFYEQYF. In DNA form, the CDR3 reads TGCAGCGCTACGACAGGATTTTACGAGCAGTACTTC.

J is TRBJ2-7 and V is TRBV28; 9 positions match TRBD1. The trim removed 7 bases at V and 5 bases at J, leaving 12 bases unmatched. The CDR3 has 15 residues. The germline V gene encodes CDR1 MDHEN and CDR2 SYDVKM. CDR3 sequence reads: CASNWAGTGFHEQYF. The CDR3, as DNA: TGTGCCAGCAATTGGGCCGGGACAGGGTTCCACGAGCAGTACTTC.

V and J are TRBV7-2 and TRBJ2-1; 12 bases are shared with TRBD2. CDR3 length: 15 residues. Germline CDR1 SGHTA, CDR2 FQGNSA. Losses at the gene ends were 6 bases for V and 8 bases for J; bases not matched to a gene: 8. The CDR3 protein is CASSYSGTSGHEQFF. The CDR3 DNA is TGTGCCAGCAGTTATTCCGGGACTAGCGGGCATGAGCAGTTCTTC.

This chain links TRBV28 with TRBJ2-3; 7 nucleotides line up with TRBD2. V dropped 6 bases and J dropped 3; count of bases not matched to a gene: 6. The CDR3 consists of 14 residues. From germline, CDR1 is MDHEN and CDR2 SYDVKM. The CDR3 DNA follows: TGTGCCAGCAGGATCCGGGACTATACAGATACGCAGTATTTT. Translating it yields CASRIRDYTDTQYF.

V is TRBV12-3 or TRBV12-4 and J is TRBJ1-5; no reliable D call. The CDR3 covers 14 residues. Trimming shortened V by 3 bases and J by 2 bases, and 8 bases separated the two germline ends. The CDR3: CASSLSGRNQPQHF. The DNA for the CDR3 is TGTGCCAGCAGTTTGTCCGGGCGCAATCAGCCCCAGCATTTT.

The chain links TRBV20-1 to TRBJ2-7, with D possibly being TRBD1 (6 bases). V was clipped by 3 bases and J by 2 bases, with 14 bases between them. This CDR3 is built from 14 residues. CDR1 and CDR2 (germline): DFQATT, SNEGSKA (reference sequence). The CDR3 is CSASFGQFTYEQYF. CDR3 nucleotides: TGCAGTGCTAGCTTTGGACAGTTTACCTACGAGCAGTACTTC.

The chain joins TRBV7-9 to TRBJ1-1, with TRBD1 matching 10 bases. The germline V gene has CDR1 SEHNR and CDR2 FQNEAQ (reference sequence). V dropped 5 bases and J dropped 5; count of bases not matched to a gene: 2. This CDR3 is 13 amino acids long. Here the CDR3 DNA reads TGTGCCAGCAGCGAGGGACAGGGGACTGAAGCTTTCTTT. It specifies CASSEGQGTEAFF.

There are many counts of this clonotype. V and J are TRBV29-1 and TRBJ2-7; D call uncertain. The CDR3 sequence is 10 residues long. CDR1 is SQVTM, CDR2 ANQGSEA, per germline. V was clipped by 4 bases and J by 0 bases, with 1 base between them. Written as DNA, the CDR3 is TGCAGCGTTGTCTCCTACGAGCAGTACTTC. Its translation: CSVVSYEQYF.

This chain joins TRBV20-1 and TRBJ1-3; D not certain. The CDR3 is made up of 13 amino acids. Looked up from germline, CDR1 is DFQATT and CDR2 is SNEGSKA (reference sequence). The V and J ends lost 3 bases and 0 bases respectively, with 6 bases between them. The DNA for the CDR3 is TGCAGTGCTAGTTACACCTCTGGAAACACCATATATTTT. As protein: CSASYTSGNTIYF.

This clonotype appeared a few times. The CDR3 sequence is CSATDRVVTGELFF. The CDR3 nucleotides are TGCAGTGCTACCGATAGGGTTGTCACCGGGGAGCTGTTTTTT. The chain links TRBV20-1 to TRBJ2-2, with no clear D. The CDR3 is 14 amino acids. Germline CDR1 and CDR2: DFQATT and SNEGSKA (reference sequence). V shed 4 bases and J shed 4 bases, with 13 bases lying between them.

Ten or more counts support this clonotype. The chain combines TRBV7-2 with TRBJ2-7; 9 bases are shared with TRBD2. The V gene end was trimmed by 1 base and the J gene end by 3 bases; junction bases not matched to a gene: 4. CDR3 length: 15 amino acids. The germline CDR1 and CDR2 sequences are SGHTA and FQGNSA. CDR3 in DNA: TGTGCCAGCAGCTTAGAGCCTAGCGGGGTCTACGAGCAGTACTTC. Translated, it gives CASSLEPSGVYEQYF.

The CDR3 sequence is CASSLNPDRENSPLHF. DNA of the CDR3: TGCGCCAGCAGCTTAAACCCGGACAGGGAAAATTCACCCCTCCACTTT. This chain links TRBV5-1 with TRBJ1-6, with 8 bases identical to TRBD1. The J segment lost 7 bases and the V segment lost 2 bases, leaving 8 bases of the junction unmatched. The CDR3 length is 16 residues. Germline loops: CDR1 SGHRS, CDR2 YFSETQ.

This clonotype was counted many times. V and J are TRBV12-3 or TRBV12-4 and TRBJ2-5; TRBD2 matches 11 bases. The CDR3 length is 15 residues. V lost 5 bases and J lost 2; bases outside the gene matches: 4. The CDR3 DNA reads TGTGCCAGCAGTGGGACTAGCGGTAATCAAGAGACCCAGTACTTC. Translation: CASSGTSGNQETQYF.

The rearrangement joins TRBV20-1 to TRBJ2-5, with 9 bases aligning to TRBD2. Germline V gives CDR1 DFQATT, CDR2 SNEGSKA (reference sequence). The CDR3 covers 15 residues. V lost 5 bases to trimming and J lost 5 bases; unmatched junction nucleotides: 12. CDR3 protein: CSAGPLSGRRETQYF. CDR3 nucleotides: TGCAGTGCTGGCCCCCTTAGCGGGAGAAGGGAGACCCAGTACTTC.

This clonotype was detected once. The V and J genes are TRBV5-1 and TRBJ2-3, with 10 bases aligning to TRBD2. V shed 4 bases and J 4 bases; nucleotides not matched to a gene: 9. The CDR3 runs to 16 residues. Germline lookup yields CDR1 SGHRS and CDR2 YFSETQ. The CDR3 nucleotides are TGCGCCAGCAGCCCACGGGGCAGCGGGGGGGCAGATACGCAGTATTTT. Its translation: CASSPRGSGGADTQYF.

This chain links TRBV10-3 with TRBJ2-1, with D possibly matching TRBD1 (5 bases). CDR1 and CDR2 (germline): ENHRY, SYGVKD. The CDR3 consists of 16 residues. Trimming cost V 2 bases and J 5 bases, with 16 bases left between them. The CDR3 DNA reads TGTGCCATCAGTGAGATGCCAGGGTGGCTGGACAATGAGCAGTTCTTC. Residues: CAISEMPGWLDNEQFF.